The source of this T cell receptor beta chain is a study of naive and memory T cell subsets. Study outcomes and limitations: Naive repertoires, especially CD8, held a few larger clonotypes, possibly memory cells re-expressing CD45RA.

This clonotype was found many times. Its antigen is unidentified. Four subsets defined by CD45RA and CD27 were sorted after CD3, CD4, CD8 and live/dead staining. The CDR3 is 15 residues long. From germline, CDR1 is LGHNA and CDR2 YNFKEQ. Between the trimmed V and J ends, which lost 1 base and 4 bases, there was a span of 13 bases. An equimolar mix of two oligonucleotides served as the beta constant-region primer for TRBC1 and TRBC2. Nested alpha and beta constant-region primers with the SP2 primer drove four PCR rounds on ligated cDNA. One entry per CDR3 protein results from TCRdb running MiXCR on the UMI-ligation and nested PCR reads. The table includes roughly 100,000 distinct CDR3 sequences, roughly 14% detected once.

Sequenced input: naive CD8+ T cells from blood. The chain couples TRBV4-2 to TRBJ2-5, with D perhaps TRBD2 (5 bases). This receptor was taken from a human donor in good health. The CDR3 protein is CASSQGYGGGETQYF. CDR3 nucleotides: TGTGCCAGCAGCCAAGGATACGGAGGTGGAGAGACCCAGTACTTC.